Given below is one TCR beta chain in context. These data come from a study of T cell changes during pregnancy in multiple sclerosis. TCRdb's copy holds only in-frame clones and misses some; the assay was immunoSEQ multiplex PCR. The table has about 71,000 clones, more than 80% seen once. The CDR3 spans 14 residues. Trimming removed 5 bases from V and 4 bases from J; junction bases left unmatched: 4. The V gene's germline CDR1 is SGHAT and CDR2 FQNNGV. The sequencing used peripheral blood, collected in the third trimester of pregnancy. The receptor was derived from a female donor with multiple sclerosis, enrolled in a pregnancy study. This rearrangement joins TRBV11-2 to TRBJ1-3; 8 bases match TRBD1. The CDR3 protein is CASSPDRAGNTIYF. CDR3 bases: TGTGCCAGCAGCCCGGACAGGGCCGGAAACACCATATATTTT.